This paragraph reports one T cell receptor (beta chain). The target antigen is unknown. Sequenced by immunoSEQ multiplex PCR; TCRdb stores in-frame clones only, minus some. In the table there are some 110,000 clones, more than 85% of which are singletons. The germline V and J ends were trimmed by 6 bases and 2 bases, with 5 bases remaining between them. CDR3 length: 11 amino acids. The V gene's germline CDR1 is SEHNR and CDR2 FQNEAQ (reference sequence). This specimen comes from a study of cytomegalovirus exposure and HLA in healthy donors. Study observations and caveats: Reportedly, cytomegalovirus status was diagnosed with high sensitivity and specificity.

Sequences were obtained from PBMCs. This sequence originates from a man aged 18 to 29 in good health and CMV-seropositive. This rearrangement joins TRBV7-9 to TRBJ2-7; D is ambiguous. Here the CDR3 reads CASSHTYEQYF. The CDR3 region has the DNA TGTGCCAGCAGTCACACCTACGAGCAGTACTTC.